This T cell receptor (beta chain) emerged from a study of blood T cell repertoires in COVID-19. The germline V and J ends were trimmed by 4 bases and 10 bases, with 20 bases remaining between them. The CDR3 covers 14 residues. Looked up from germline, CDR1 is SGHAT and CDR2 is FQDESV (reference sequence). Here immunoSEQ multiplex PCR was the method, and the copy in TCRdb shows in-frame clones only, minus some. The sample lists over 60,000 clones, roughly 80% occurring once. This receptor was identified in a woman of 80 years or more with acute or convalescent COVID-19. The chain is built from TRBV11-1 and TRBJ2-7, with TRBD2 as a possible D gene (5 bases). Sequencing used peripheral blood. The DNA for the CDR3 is TGTGCCAGCAGCTCCCTAACGGGAAAGAGGGCCCAGTACTTC. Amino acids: CASSSLTGKRAQYF.